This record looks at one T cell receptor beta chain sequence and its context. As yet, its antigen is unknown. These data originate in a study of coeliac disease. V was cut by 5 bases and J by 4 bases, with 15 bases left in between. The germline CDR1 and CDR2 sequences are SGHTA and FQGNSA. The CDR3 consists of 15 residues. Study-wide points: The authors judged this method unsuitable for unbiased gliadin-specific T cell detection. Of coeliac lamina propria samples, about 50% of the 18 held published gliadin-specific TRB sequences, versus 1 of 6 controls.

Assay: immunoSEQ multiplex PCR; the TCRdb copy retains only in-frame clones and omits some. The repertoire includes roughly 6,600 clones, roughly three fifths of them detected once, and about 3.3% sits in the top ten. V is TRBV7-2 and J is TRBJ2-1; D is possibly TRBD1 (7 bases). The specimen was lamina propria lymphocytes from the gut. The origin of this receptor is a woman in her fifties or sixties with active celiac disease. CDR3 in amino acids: CASSQGGQTYNEQFF. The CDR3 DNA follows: TGTGCCAGCAGCCAGGGGGGACAGACATACAATGAGCAGTTCTTC.